This T cell receptor beta chain comes out of a study of blood T cell repertoires in COVID-19. Overall study context: Whether acute or convalescent, the COVID-19 samples came from the United States, Italy and Spain. T cells, B-cell-depleted T cells, or PBMCs provided the cDNA or gDNA that served as material.

Germline V lookup: CDR1 SGHNT, CDR2 YYREEE (reference sequence). The CDR3 has 14 residues. The V end lost 4 bases, the J end lost 6 bases, and 16 bases lay between the germline ends. Repertoires were generated with immunoSEQ multiplex PCR, while TCRdb's copy carries only in-frame clones and drops some. Here the sample spans over 150,000 clones, roughly 80% being singletons. The Seattle patients, enrolled during active infection, were followed longitudinally. The chain has TRBV5-4 and TRBJ1-1; tentative D call: TRBD1 (5 bases). Sequenced input: peripheral blood. This clonotype originated in a woman of 80 years or more with COVID-19, enrolled during active disease. The CDR3 nucleotides are TGTGCCAGCAGCAAAGGAGGAGGGGCGGCTGAAGCTTTCTTT. This encodes CASSKGGGAAEAFF. The full variable domain, with the rest looked up from reference TRBV5-4 and TRBJ1-1, is ETGVTQSPTHLIKTRGQQVTLRCSSQSGHNTVSWYQQALGQGPQFIFQYYREEENGRGNFPPRFSGLQFPNYSSELNVNALELDDSALYLCASSKGGGAAEAFFGQGTRLTVV.